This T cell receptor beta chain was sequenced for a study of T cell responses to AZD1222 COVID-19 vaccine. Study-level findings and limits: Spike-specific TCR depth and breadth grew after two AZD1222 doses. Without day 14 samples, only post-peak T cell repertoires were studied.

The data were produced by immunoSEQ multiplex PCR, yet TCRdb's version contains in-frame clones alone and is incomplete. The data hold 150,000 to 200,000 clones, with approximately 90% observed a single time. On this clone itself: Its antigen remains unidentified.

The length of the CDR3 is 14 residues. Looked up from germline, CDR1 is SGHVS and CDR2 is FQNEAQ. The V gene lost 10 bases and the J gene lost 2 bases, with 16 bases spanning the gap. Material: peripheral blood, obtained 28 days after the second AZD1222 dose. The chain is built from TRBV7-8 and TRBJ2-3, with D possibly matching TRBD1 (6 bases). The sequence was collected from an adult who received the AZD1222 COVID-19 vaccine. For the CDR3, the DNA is TGTGCCACCGGCAGGGGTCTTGACACAGATACGCAGTATTTT. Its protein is CATGRGLDTDTQYF. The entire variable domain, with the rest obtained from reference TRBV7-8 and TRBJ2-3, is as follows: GAGVSQSPRYKVAKRGQDVALRCDPISGHVSLFWYQQALGQGPEFLTYFQNEAQLDKSGLPSDRFFAERPEGSVSTLKIQRTQQEDSAVYLCATGRGLDTDTQYFGPGTRLTVL.